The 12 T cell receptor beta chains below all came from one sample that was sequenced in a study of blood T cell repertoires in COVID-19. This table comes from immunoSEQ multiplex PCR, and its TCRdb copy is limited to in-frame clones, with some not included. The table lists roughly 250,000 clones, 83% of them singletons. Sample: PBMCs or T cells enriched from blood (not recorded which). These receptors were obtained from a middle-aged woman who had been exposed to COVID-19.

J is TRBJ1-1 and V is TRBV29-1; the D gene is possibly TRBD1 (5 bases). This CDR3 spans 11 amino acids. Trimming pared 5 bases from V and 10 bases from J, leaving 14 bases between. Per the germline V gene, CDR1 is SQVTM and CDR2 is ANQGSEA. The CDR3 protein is CSVPIPRGAFF. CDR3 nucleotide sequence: TGCAGCGTTCCCATTCCTAGGGGAGCTTTCTTT.

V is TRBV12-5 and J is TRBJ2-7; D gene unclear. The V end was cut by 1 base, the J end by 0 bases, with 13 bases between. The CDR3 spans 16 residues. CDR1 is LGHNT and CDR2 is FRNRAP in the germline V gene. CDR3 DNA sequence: TGTGCTAGTGGTTTGGGCCCAAACCTTAGCTCCTACGAGCAGTACTTC. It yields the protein CASGLGPNLSSYEQYF.

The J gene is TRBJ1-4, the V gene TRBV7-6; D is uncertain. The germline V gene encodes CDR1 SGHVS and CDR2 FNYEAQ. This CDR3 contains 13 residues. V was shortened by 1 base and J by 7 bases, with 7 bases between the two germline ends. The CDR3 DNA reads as TGTGCCAGCAGCTTAGTGGGAGCTGAAAAACTGTTTTTT. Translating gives CASSLVGAEKLFF.

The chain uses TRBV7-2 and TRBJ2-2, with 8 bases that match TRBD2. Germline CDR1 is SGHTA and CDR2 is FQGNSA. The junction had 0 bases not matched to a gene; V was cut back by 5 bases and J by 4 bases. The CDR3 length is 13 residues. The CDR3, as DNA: TGTGCCAGCAGCCGGGGGGGCACCGGGGAGCTGTTTTTT. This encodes CASSRGGTGELFF.

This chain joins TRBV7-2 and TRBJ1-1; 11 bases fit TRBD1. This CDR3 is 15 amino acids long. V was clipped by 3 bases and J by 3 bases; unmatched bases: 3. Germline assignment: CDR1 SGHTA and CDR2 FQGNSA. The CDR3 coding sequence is TGTGCCAGCAGCTTCGGGACAGGGGGGGACACTGAAGCTTTCTTT. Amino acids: CASSFGTGGDTEAFF.

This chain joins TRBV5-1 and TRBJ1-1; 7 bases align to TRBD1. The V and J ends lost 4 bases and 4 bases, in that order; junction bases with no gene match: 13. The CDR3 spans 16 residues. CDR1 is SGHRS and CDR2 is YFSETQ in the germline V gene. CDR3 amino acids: CASSIRPSGGTTEAFF. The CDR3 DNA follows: TGCGCCAGCAGCATACGGCCCTCAGGGGGGACCACTGAAGCTTTCTTT.

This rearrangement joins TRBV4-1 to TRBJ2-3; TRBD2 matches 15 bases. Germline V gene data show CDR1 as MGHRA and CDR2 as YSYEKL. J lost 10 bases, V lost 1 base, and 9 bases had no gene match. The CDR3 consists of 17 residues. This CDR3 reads CASSQGTSGGAATPQYF. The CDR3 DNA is TGCGCCAGCAGCCAAGGGACTAGCGGGGGGGCAGCAACCCCGCAGTATTTT.

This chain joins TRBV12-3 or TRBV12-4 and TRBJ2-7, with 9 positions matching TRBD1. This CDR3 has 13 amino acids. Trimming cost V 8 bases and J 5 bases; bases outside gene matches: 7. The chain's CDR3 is CASPGTGRDEQYF. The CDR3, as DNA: TGTGCCAGCCCCGGGACAGGGAGGGACGAGCAGTACTTC.

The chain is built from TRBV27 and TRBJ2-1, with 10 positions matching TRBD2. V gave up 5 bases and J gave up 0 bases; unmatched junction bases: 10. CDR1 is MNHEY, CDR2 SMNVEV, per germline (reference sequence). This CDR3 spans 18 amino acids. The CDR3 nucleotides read TGTGCCAGCAGTAGCCGACTAGCGGGTAAGAGCTCCTACAATGAGCAGTTCTTC. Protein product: CASSSRLAGKSSYNEQFF.

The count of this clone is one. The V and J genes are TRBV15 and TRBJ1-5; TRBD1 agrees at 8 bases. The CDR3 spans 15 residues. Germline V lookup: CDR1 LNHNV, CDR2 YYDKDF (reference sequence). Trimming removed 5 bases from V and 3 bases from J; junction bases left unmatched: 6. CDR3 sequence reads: CATSGRTGTNQPQHF. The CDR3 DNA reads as TGTGCCACCAGCGGAAGGACAGGGACCAATCAGCCCCAGCATTTT.

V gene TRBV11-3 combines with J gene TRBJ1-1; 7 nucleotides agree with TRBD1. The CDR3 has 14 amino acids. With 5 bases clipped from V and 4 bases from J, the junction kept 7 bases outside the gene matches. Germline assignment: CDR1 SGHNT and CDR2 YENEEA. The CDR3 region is CASSEGGAVTEAFF. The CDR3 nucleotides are TGTGCCAGCAGCGAAGGGGGCGCGGTCACTGAAGCTTTCTTT. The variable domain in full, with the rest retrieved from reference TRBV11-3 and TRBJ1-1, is EAGVVQSPRYKIIEKKQPVAFWCNPISGHNTLYWYLQNLGQGPELLIRYENEEAVDDSQLPKDRFSAERLKGVDSTLKIQPAELGDSAVYLCASSEGGAVTEAFFGQGTRLTVV.

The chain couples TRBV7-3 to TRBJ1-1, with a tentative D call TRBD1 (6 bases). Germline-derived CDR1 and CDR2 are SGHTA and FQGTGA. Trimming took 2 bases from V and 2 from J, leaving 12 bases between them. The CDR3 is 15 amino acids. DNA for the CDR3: TGTGCCAGCAGCTTATTCGGGGGGCCCAACACTGAAGCTTTCTTT. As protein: CASSLFGGPNTEAFF.